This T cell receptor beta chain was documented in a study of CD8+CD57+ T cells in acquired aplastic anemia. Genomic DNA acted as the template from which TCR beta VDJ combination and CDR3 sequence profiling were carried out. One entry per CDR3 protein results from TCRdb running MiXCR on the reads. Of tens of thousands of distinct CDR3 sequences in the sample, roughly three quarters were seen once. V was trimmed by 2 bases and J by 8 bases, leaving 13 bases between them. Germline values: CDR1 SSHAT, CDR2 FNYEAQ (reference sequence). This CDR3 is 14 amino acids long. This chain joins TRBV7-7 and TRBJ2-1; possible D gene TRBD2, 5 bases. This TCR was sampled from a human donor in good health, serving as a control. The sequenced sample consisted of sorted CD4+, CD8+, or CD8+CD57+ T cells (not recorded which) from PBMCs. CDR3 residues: CASSLSRAGDEQFF. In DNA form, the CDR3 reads TGTGCCAGCAGCTTATCCCGGGCCGGGGATGAGCAGTTCTTC. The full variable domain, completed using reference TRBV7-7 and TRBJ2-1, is GAGVSQSPRYKVTKRGQDVTLRCDPISSHATLYWYQQALGQGPEFLTYFNYEAQPDKSGLPSDRFSAERPEGSISTLTIQRTEQRDSAMYRCASSLSRAGDEQFFGPGTRLTVL.